The present entry profiles one TCR beta chain with its context. The junction departs from germline at one end; a sequencing error may be responsible. Per the authors' pipeline: Amplification of reference gene primers was used by the study to estimate nucleated cell counts. This table comes from immunoSEQ multiplex PCR, and its TCRdb copy is limited to in-frame clones, with some not included. Clone size and the V and J calls come from that table; the DNA yielded D and trimming. The table lists 150,000 to 200,000 clones, 80% to 90% of them singletons, with roughly 10% in the top ten. The data were obtained in a study of blood T cell repertoires in COVID-19. Whole-study context: PBMCs, B-cell-depleted T cells, or T cells provided the cDNA or gDNA that made up the material.

Enrollees, roughly 18 to 90 years old, lived in roughly 24 US areas. Grouping used clinical history reported by participants in a survey and questionnaire. The CDR3 is made up of 16 amino acids. Germline CDR1 reads SNHLY; CDR2 reads FYNNEI. The receptor's source is a man aged 35 to 55 who had recovered from COVID-19. The chain employs TRBV2 and TRBJ2-1; 11 positions agree with TRBD2. Sequencing was done on a sample of PBMCs or T cells enriched from blood (not recorded which). CDR3 in amino acids: CAISLETSGRYNEQFF. CDR3 nucleotide sequence: TGTGCCATCAGTTTGGAAACTAGCGGGAGATACAATGAGCAGTTCTTC.